These 14 T cell receptor beta chains came from one sample sequenced in a study of blood T cell repertoires in COVID-19. This table comes from immunoSEQ multiplex PCR, and its TCRdb copy is limited to in-frame clones, with some not included. The top ten clones hold under 2.5% of a sample with about 210,000 clones, over 75% of them seen once. Sequences were obtained from peripheral blood. The receptors here all came from a woman between 70 and 85 years old with COVID-19, enrolled during active disease.

This sequence joins TRBV29-1 and TRBJ1-1; a possible D gene is TRBD1 (6 bases). There are 11 residues in the CDR3. Per germline, CDR1 SQVTM and CDR2 ANQGSEA. Trimming pared 7 bases from V and 7 bases from J, leaving 13 bases between. CDR3 amino acids: CSAHRDNEAFF. Here the CDR3 DNA reads TGCAGCGCTCACCGGGACAATGAAGCTTTCTTT.

J is TRBJ2-1 and V is TRBV5-1; TRBD2 is a possible D gene (5 bases). Germline lookup yields CDR1 SGHRS and CDR2 YFSETQ. This CDR3 has 17 amino acids. Trimming took 0 bases from V and 2 from J, leaving 15 bases between them. CDR3 sequence: CASSLDGVGMAYNEQFF. The CDR3 DNA sequence: TGCGCCAGCAGCTTGGACGGGGTGGGTATGGCCTACAATGAGCAGTTCTTC.

The V call is TRBV4-2, the J call TRBJ1-4; weak D call: TRBD1 (5 bases). Germline V gene data show CDR1 as LGHNA and CDR2 as YNFKEQ. This CDR3 region has 18 residues. Deletions cut 4 bases from V and 0 bases from J, with 18 bases between. The CDR3, as DNA: TGTGCCAGCAGCCTGGGAGGGACGGGCGGAACAACTAATGAAAAACTGTTTTTT. Its protein product is CASSLGGTGGTTNEKLFF.

The CDR3 is CASSYPGTPNEKLFF. CDR3 nucleotide sequence: TGTGCCAGCAGTTACCCGGGGACACCTAATGAAAAACTGTTTTTT. The chain couples TRBV6-7 to TRBJ1-4, with a possible D match to TRBD1 (6 bases). TRBV6-7 is given ORF status, its function remaining uncertain. Trimming took off 2 bases at V and 3 bases at J, with 10 bases between the two ends. CDR3 length equals 15 residues.

This chain uses TRBV18 with TRBJ1-1; 9 bases match TRBD1. After removal of 6 bases from V and 4 bases from J, the junction contained 6 bases not matched to a gene. The CDR3 is 14 residues long. The germline V gene has CDR1 KGHSH and CDR2 LQKENI. This CDR3 is CASSGGQGLTEAFF. CDR3 sequence (DNA): TGTGCCAGCTCTGGGGGACAGGGACTCACTGAAGCTTTCTTT.

The genes are TRBV7-2 and TRBJ2-1; TRBD2 matches at 14 bases. This CDR3 has 18 residues. Unmatched junction bases numbered 5, after V lost 4 bases and J lost 0 bases. From germline, CDR1 is SGHTA and CDR2 FQGNSA. CDR3 in amino acids: CASSSTGTSGSSYNEQFF. The DNA of the CDR3 is TGTGCCAGCAGCTCCACCGGGACTAGCGGGAGCTCCTACAATGAGCAGTTCTTC.

The rearrangement uses TRBV3-1 (or the pseudogene TRBV3-2) and TRBJ1-4; tentative D call: TRBD1 (6 bases). The CDR3 has 15 amino acids. The V gene's germline CDR1 is LGHDT and CDR2 YNNKEL (reference sequence). V was trimmed by 5 bases and J by 6 bases, leaving 16 bases between them. Here the CDR3 DNA reads TGTGCCAGCAGCTCATACAGGGTCGGGGATGAAAAACTGTTTTTT. Amino acid sequence: CASSSYRVGDEKLFF.

The chain recombines TRBV5-4 with TRBJ1-2, with D unclear. This CDR3 comprises 15 residues. Trimming stripped 5 bases from V and 3 bases from J, with 17 bases between. Germline V gene sequence: CDR1 SGHNT, CDR2 YYREEE (reference sequence). The CDR3 region is CASRPVGGLDYGYTF. The CDR3 DNA sequence: TGTGCCAGCAGGCCCGTTGGCGGGTTGGACTATGGCTACACCTTC.

CDR3 protein: CASTPRGGGSYEQYF. CDR3 nucleotide sequence: TGTGCCAGCACCCCGCGCGGGGGCGGATCCTACGAGCAGTACTTC. V gene TRBV11-3 combines with J gene TRBJ2-7; weak D call: TRBD2 (7 bases). The CDR3 spans 15 residues. Germline values: CDR1 SGHNT, CDR2 YENEEA. V lost 7 bases and J 1 base, leaving 17 bases between the germline ends.

The chain recombines TRBV5-1 with TRBJ1-2, with TRBD1 matching over 9 bases. The V gene end was trimmed by 4 bases and the J gene end by 3 bases; junction bases not matched to a gene: 7. The CDR3 runs to 15 residues. Germline CDR1 is SGHRS and CDR2 is YFSETQ. The CDR3 DNA sequence: TGCGCCAGCAGCCACGTGGACAGGGGTGACTATGGCTACACCTTC. This encodes CASSHVDRGDYGYTF. The full variable domain, its missing parts supplied by reference TRBV5-1 and TRBJ1-2, is KAGVTQTPRYLIKTRGQQVTLSCSPISGHRSVSWYQQTPGQGLQFLFEYFSETQRNKGNFPGRFSGRQFSNSRSEMNVSTLELGDSALYLCASSHVDRGDYGYTFGSGTRLTVV.

This rearrangement joins TRBV3-1 (or the pseudogene TRBV3-2) to TRBJ2-1; 10 bases fit TRBD2. Germline CDR1 and CDR2: LGHDT and YNNKEL (reference sequence). Unmatched junction bases numbered 7, after V lost 1 base and J lost 7 bases. This CDR3 is built from 16 residues. The chain's CDR3 is CASSQGTSGYRNEQFF. For the CDR3, the DNA is TGTGCCAGCAGCCAAGGGACTAGCGGCTATCGAAATGAGCAGTTCTTC.

V gene TRBV6-5 combines with J gene TRBJ2-5, with 7 bases fitting TRBD2. CDR3 length: 16 residues. J lost 2 bases, V lost 0 bases, and 6 bases had no gene match. Germline lookup yields CDR1 MNHEY and CDR2 SVGAGI. Here the CDR3 reads CASSYSTRGGQETQYF. CDR3 DNA: TGTGCCAGCAGTTACTCGACACGCGGGGGACAAGAGACCCAGTACTTC.

The chain's CDR3 is CASSLRRQAHEAFF. CDR3 coding DNA: TGTGCCAGCAGTTTAAGGCGACAGGCCCATGAAGCTTTCTTT. The chain has TRBV28 and TRBJ1-1, with a tentative D call TRBD1 (6 bases). The CDR3 totals 14 residues. V shed 2 bases and J shed 7 bases, with 14 bases lying between them. CDR1 MDHEN and CDR2 SYDVKM come from the germline V gene.

The J gene is TRBJ1-5, the V gene TRBV2, with 10 bases matching TRBD1. The length of the CDR3 is 18 residues. J lost 2 bases, V lost 10 bases, and 17 bases had no gene match. The V gene's germline CDR1 is SNHLY and CDR2 FYNNEI. CDR3 sequence: CATSLETGGAFGNQPQHF. CDR3 in DNA: TGTGCCACCTCCTTGGAGACAGGGGGCGCGTTTGGCAATCAGCCCCAGCATTTT.